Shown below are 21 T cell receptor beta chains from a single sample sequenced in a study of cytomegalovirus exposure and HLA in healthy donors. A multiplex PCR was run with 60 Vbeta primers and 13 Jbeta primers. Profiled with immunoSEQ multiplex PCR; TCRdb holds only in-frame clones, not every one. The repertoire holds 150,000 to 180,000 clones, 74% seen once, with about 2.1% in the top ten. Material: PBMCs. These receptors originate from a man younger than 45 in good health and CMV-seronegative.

CDR3 DNA sequence: TGTGCCAGCAGTTCCGGGGTGTCCAATGAAAAACTGTTTTTT. Its translation is CASSSGVSNEKLFF. The V and J genes are TRBV28 and TRBJ1-4; D remains ambiguous. V was trimmed by 4 bases and J by 5 bases, leaving 11 bases between them. Per the germline V gene, CDR1 is MDHEN and CDR2 is SYDVKM. The CDR3 is 14 residues long.

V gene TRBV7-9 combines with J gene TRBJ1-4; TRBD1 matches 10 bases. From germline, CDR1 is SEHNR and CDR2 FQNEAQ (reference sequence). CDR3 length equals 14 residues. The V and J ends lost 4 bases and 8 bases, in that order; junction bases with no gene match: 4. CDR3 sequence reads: CASSSGQGREKLFF. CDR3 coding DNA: TGTGCCAGCAGCTCGGGACAGGGGCGGGAAAAACTGTTTTTT.

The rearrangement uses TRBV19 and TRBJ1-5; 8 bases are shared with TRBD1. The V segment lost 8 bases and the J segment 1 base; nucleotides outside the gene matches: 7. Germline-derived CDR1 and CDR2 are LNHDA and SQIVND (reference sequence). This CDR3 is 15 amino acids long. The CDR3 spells CASQGAYGSNQPQHF. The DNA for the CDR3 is TGTGCCAGTCAGGGGGCCTATGGGAGCAATCAGCCCCAGCATTTT.

The DNA for the CDR3 is TGTGCCAGCAGCTTATCTCAGGGGGCCTACAATGAGCAGTTCTTC. Protein sequence: CASSLSQGAYNEQFF. The V and J genes are TRBV11-3 and TRBJ2-1, with TRBD1 matching over 7 bases. This CDR3 contains 15 residues. V trimming: 2 bases; J trimming: 2 bases; junction bases outside the gene matches: 3. The germline V gene has CDR1 SGHNT and CDR2 YENEEA. Full variable domain (outside the CDR3, taken from reference TRBV11-3 and TRBJ2-1): EAGVVQSPRYKIIEKKQPVAFWCNPISGHNTLYWYLQNLGQGPELLIRYENEEAVDDSQLPKDRFSAERLKGVDSTLKIQPAELGDSAVYLCASSLSQGAYNEQFFGPGTRLTVL.

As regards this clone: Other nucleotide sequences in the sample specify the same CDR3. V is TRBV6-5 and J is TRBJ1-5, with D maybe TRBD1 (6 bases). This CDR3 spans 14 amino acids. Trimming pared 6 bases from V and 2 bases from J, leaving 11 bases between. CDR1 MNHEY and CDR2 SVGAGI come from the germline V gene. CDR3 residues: CASRGGGGNQPQHF. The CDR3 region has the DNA TGTGCCAGCAGAGGGGGGGGCGGCAATCAGCCCCAGCATTTT.

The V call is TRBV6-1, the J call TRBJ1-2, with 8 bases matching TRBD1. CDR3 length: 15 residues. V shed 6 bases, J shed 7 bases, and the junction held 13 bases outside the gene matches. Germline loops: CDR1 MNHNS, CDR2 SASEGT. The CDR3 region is CASREQGVLGVGYTF. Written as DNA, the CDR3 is TGTGCCAGCAGGGAACAGGGGGTCCTAGGAGTTGGCTACACCTTC.

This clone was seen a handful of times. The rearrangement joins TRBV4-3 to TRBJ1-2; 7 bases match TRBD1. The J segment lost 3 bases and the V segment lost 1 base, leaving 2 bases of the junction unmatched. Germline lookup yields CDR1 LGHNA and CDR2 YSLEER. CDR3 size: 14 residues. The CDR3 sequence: CASSQGTGDYGYTF. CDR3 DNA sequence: TGCGCCAGCAGCCAAGGGACAGGCGACTATGGCTACACCTTC.

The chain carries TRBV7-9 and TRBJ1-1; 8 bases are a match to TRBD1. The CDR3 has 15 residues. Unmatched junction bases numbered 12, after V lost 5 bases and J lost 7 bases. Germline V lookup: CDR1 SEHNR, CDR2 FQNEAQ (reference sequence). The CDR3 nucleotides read TGTGCCAGCAGCAACGTCAGGGGGCTAGGCGGTGAAGCTTTCTTT. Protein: CASSNVRGLGGEAFF.

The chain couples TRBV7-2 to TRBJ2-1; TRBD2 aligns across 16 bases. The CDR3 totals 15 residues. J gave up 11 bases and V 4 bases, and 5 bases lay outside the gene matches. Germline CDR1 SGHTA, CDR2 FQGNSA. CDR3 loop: CASSSGTSGGAKQFF. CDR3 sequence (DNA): TGTGCCAGCAGCTCTGGGACTAGCGGGGGGGCCAAGCAGTTCTTC.

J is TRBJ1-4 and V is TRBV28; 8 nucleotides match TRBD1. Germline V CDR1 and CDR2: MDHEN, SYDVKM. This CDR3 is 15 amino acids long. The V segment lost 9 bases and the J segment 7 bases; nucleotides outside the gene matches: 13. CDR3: CASKQPGQGIEKLFF. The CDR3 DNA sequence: TGTGCCAGTAAACAACCCGGACAGGGAATTGAAAAACTGTTTTTT.

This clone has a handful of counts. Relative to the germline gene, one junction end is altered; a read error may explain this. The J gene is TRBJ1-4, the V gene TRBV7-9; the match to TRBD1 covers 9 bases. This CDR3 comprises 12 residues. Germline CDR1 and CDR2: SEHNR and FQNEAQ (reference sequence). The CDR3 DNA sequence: TGTTCCAGCAGCTCGGGACAGGGTAAACTGTTTTTT. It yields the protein CSSSSGQGKLFF.

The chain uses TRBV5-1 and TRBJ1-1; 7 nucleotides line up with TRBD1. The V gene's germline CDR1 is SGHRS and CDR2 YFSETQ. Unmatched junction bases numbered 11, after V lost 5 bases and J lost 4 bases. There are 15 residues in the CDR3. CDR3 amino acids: CASSRQGDGGTEAFF. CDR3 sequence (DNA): TGCGCCAGCAGTCGACAGGGAGATGGTGGCACTGAAGCTTTCTTT.

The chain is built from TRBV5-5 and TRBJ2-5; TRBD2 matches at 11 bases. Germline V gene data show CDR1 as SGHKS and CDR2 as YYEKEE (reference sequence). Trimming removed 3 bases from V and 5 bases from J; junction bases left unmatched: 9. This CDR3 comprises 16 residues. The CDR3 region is CASSSLAGGRAETQYF. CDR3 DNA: TGTGCCAGCAGCTCGCTAGCGGGGGGCCGGGCGGAGACCCAGTACTTC. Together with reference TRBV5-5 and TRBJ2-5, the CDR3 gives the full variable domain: DAGVTQSPTHLIKTRGQQVTLRCSPISGHKSVSWYQQVLGQGPQFIFQYYEKEERGRGNFPDRFSARQFPNYSSELNVNALLLGDSALYLCASSSLAGGRAETQYFGPGTRLLVL.

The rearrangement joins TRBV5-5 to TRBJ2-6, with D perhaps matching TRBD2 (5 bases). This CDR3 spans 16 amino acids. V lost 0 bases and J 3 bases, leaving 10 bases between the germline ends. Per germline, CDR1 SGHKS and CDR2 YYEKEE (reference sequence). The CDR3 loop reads CASSLEIGDGANVLTF. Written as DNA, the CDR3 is TGTGCCAGCAGCTTGGAGATCGGGGATGGGGCCAACGTCCTGACTTTC.

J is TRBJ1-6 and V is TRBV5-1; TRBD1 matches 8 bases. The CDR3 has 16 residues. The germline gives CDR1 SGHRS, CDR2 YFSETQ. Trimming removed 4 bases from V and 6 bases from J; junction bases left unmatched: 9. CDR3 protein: CASSRQATGANSPLHF. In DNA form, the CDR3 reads TGCGCCAGCAGCCGACAGGCGACAGGGGCTAATTCACCCCTCCACTTT.

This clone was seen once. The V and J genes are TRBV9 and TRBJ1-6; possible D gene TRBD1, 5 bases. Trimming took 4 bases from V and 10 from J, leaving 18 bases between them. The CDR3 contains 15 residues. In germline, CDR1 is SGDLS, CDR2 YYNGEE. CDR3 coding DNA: TGTGCCAGCAGCCGGGGGGATAGGGGCGGCTCACCCCTCCACTTT. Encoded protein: CASSRGDRGGSPLHF.

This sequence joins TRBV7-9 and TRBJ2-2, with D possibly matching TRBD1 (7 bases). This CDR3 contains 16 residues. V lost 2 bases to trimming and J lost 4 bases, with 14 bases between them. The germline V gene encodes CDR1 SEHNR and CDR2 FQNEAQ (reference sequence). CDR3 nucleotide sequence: TGTGCCAGCAGCTTAAGCCGCCAGGGGGGCACCGGGGAGCTGTTTTTT. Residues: CASSLSRQGGTGELFF. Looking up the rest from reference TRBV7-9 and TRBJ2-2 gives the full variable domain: DTGVSQNPRHKITKRGQNVTFRCDPISEHNRLYWYRQTLGQGPEFLTYFQNEAQLEKSRLLSDRFSAERPKGSFSTLEIQRTEQGDSAMYLCASSLSRQGGTGELFFGEGSRLTVL.

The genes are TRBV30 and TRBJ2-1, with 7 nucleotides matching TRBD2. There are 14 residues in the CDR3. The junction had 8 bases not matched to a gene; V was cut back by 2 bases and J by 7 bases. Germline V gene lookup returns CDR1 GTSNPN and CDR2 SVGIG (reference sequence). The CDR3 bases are TGTGCCTGGAGTCATAAGCGGGGTTGGAATGAGCAGTTCTTC. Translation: CAWSHKRGWNEQFF.

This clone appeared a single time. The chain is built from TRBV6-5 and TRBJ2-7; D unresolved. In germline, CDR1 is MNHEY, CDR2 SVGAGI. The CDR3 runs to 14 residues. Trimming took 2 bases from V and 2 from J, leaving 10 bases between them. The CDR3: CASSYGQTPYEQYF. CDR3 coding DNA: TGTGCCAGCAGTTACGGCCAGACTCCCTACGAGCAGTACTTC.

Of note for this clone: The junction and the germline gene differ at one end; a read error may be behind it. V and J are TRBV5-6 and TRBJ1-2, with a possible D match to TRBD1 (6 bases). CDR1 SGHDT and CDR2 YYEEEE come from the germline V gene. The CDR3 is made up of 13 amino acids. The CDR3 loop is CASSATGYYGYPF. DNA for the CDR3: TGTGCCAGCAGCGCCACAGGGTACTATGGCTACCCCTTC.

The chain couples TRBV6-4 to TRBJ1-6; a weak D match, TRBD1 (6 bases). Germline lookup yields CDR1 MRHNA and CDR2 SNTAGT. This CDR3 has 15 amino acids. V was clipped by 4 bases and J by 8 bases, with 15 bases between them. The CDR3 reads CASSGRQGNDSPLHF. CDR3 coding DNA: TGTGCCAGCAGTGGAAGGCAGGGGAATGATTCACCCCTCCACTTT.